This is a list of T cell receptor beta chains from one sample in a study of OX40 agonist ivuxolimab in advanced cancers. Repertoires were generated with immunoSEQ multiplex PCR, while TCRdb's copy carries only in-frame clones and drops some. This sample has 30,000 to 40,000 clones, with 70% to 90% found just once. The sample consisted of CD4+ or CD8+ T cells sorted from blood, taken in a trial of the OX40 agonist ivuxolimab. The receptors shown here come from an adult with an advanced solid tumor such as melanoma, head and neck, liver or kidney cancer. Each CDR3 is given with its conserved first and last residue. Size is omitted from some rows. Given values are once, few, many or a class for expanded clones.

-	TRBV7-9	CASSQEWGEETQYF
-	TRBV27	CASSSPGQGYEQYF
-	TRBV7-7	CASRTGVLNTGELFF
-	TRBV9	CASSAGLITETQYF
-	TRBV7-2	CASSLSVYEQYF
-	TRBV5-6	CASSGGWTGLSYEQYF
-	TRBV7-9	CASSRQGGYEQYF
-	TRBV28	CASSFLWGNTEAFF
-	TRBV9	CASSVGSGGNQPQHF
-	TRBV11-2	CASSSSGVLGETQYF
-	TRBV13	CASSGSYEQYF
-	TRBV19	CASSMWAGSFYGYTF
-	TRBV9	CASSVAGGGEQYF
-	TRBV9	CASSVTTGGVNTDTQYF
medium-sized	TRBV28	CASSGTDDGYTF
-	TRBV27	CASSSPLGGTEAFF
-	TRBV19	CASSTTDGEEQYF
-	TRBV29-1	CSVNSGETQYF
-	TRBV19	CASSLTGGTYEQYF
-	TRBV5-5	CASSSPPGGDRVYGYTF
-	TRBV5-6	CASSLESDTQYF
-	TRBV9	CASSDHLGTDTQYF
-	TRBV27	CASGLYGPSYEQYF
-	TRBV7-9	CASSGQEFPSYEQYF
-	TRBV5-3	CARSHPGRCNQPQHF
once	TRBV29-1	CSVLHLKAALRAGYTF
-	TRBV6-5	CASSYQGGDYGYTF
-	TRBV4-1	CASMPEGLAGGNNEQFF
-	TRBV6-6	CASSYLRDGRDYEQYF
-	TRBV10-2	CASGKRGSLLTDTQYF
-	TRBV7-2	CASSSGGLGDNEQFF
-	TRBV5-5	CASSPGQGSPGVTYEQYF
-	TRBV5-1	CASSLDRNTEAFF
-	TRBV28	CASRITGEVLGSYNEQFF
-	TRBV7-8	CASSLGVQGGETQYF
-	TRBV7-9	CASEEEFFSPLHF
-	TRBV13	CASSPPVGQGAREQYF
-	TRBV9	CASSPGGLDLHF
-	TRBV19	CAVGLSSSNQPQHF
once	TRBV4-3	CASSQGTGSGEQYF
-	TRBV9	CASSASRDRAYMNTEAFF
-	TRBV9	CASSVYGTGDEQYF